This entry concerns a single T cell receptor (beta chain). Germline V gene lookup returns CDR1 MNHEY and CDR2 SVGAGI. V was pared by 5 bases and J by 3 bases, with 6 bases of the junction left unmatched. CDR3 size: 15 residues. These data are taken from a study of blood T cell repertoires in COVID-19. Study context: Acute-phase and convalescent COVID-19 samples originated in the United States, Italy and Spain.

As handled by the study authors: Quantification of nucleated cells was approximated via reference gene primer amplification. Measured with immunoSEQ multiplex PCR; TCRdb has only the in-frame clones, and not every one. Clone size and V and J calls were adopted from that table, with D and trimming inferred from the DNA. In the table there are around 300,000 clones, 70% to 90% of which are singletons. V usage is TRBV6-5 and J usage is TRBJ2-7, with 11 positions matching TRBD1. The TCR sequence derives from a human donor in a cohort sampled during active COVID-19. The sequenced sample consisted of peripheral blood. The CDR3 bases are TGTGCCAGCAGTACTCCCGGGACAGGGGGCTACGAGCAGTACTTC. Encoded protein: CASSTPGTGGYEQYF.